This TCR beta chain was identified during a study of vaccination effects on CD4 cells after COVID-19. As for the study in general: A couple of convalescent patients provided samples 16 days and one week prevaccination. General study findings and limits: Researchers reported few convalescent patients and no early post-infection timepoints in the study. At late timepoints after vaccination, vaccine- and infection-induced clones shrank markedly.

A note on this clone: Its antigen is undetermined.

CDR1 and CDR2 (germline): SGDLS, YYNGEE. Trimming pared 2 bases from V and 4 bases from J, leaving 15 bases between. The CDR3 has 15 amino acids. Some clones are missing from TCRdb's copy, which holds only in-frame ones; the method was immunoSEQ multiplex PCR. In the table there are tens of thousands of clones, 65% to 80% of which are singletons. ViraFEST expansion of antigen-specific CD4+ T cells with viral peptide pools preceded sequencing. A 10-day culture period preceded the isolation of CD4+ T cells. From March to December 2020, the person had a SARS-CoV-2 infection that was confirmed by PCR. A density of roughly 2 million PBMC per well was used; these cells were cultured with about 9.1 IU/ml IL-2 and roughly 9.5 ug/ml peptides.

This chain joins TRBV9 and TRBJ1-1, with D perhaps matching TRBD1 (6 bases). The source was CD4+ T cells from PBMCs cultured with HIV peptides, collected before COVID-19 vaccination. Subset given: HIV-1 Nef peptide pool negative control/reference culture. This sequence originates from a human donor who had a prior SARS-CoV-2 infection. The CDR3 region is CASSVGQSRVTEAFF. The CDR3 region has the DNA TGTGCCAGCAGCGTCGGACAGAGCAGGGTCACTGAAGCTTTCTTT.